This T cell receptor beta chain is from a study of cytomegalovirus exposure and HLA in healthy donors. Findings and limits, study-wide: Researchers catalogued 150 or so TCR beta chains as cytomegalovirus-associated.

This clone occurred once. Its specificity is unknown. This table comes from immunoSEQ multiplex PCR, and its TCRdb copy is limited to in-frame clones, with some not included. In the table there are 150,000 to 200,000 clones, roughly 83% of which are singletons. The source material was PBMCs. This clonotype originated in a man aged 25-40 years in good health and CMV-seropositive.

CDR3 sequence reads: CASSLAASSSGTGELFF. The CDR3 DNA is TGCGCCAGCAGCTTGGCCGCGAGTTCCTCGGGGACCGGGGAGCTGTTTTTT. The chain recombines TRBV5-1 with TRBJ2-2; D is possibly TRBD2 (5 bases). Trimming removed 0 bases at V and 5 bases at J, with 17 bases between. The CDR3 sequence is 17 residues long. Germline V gene sequence: CDR1 SGHRS, CDR2 YFSETQ.